This T cell receptor (beta chain) appears in the sequencing data of a study of cytomegalovirus exposure and HLA in healthy donors. Turning to the study itself: From HLA-typed donors, an early data release held some 91 million unique TCRs. Study outcomes and limitations: With later analysis, a missense DCLRE1C variant became linked to TCR beta V- and J-gene trimming.

In this sample, this clone turned up once. The antigen is unknown. Other DNA sequences within the sample encode an identical CDR3. The PCR used 60 Vbeta and 13 Jbeta primers. Data came from immunoSEQ multiplex PCR; TCRdb stores just in-frame clones and leaves some out. The table has 200,000 to 250,000 clones, roughly 80% seen once; the top ten hold 4.5% to 6%. The clonotype was recovered from a woman aged 40 to 50 in good health and CMV-seropositive. Sequencing used PBMCs.

CDR3 region: CASSYSAGYEQYF. Here the CDR3 DNA reads TGTGCCAGCAGTTACTCCGCAGGGTACGAGCAGTACTTC. The chain carries TRBV6-5 and TRBJ2-5, with a weak D call TRBD1 (5 bases). Judging by the DNA end, TRBJ2-7 fits better; the J call may be wrong. The CDR3 is 13 residues long. Germline V CDR1 and CDR2: MNHEY, SVGAGI.